Given below is one T cell receptor (beta chain) in context. Profiled with immunoSEQ multiplex PCR; TCRdb holds only in-frame clones, not every one. Of 83,000 or so clones in the sample, around four fifths are singletons; the top ten hold around 7.7%. This record belongs to a study of PD-L1 blockade in urothelial cancer. CDR1 and CDR2 (germline): LGHNA, YSLEER. The CDR3 sequence is 15 residues long. V lost 1 base and J lost 0, with 9 bases in between. Specified time point: peripheral blood 6 weeks after treatment start. The chain employs TRBV4-3 and TRBJ1-1; D gene ambiguous. This clonotype was obtained from a man between 65 and 85 years old with urothelial cancer. The sequencing used PBMCs, collected around atezolizumab (anti-PD-L1) treatment. CDR3 protein: CASSQGGSLNTEAFF. CDR3 nucleotide sequence: TGCGCCAGCAGCCAAGGCGGGAGCTTGAACACTGAAGCTTTCTTT.